This record looks at one T cell receptor (beta chain) sequence and its context. This record comes from a study of blood T cell repertoires in COVID-19. Background on the study: Material from acute and convalescent COVID-19 was sourced from the United States, Italy and Spain. T cells, B-cell-depleted T cells, or PBMCs provided the cDNA or gDNA that served as material.

Generated by immunoSEQ multiplex PCR, the TCRdb table keeps only in-frame clones and is missing some. Of 150,000 to 200,000 clones in the sample, roughly nine tenths were seen once. In germline, CDR1 is LNHDA, CDR2 SQIVND (reference sequence). CDR3 size: 16 residues. V lost 5 bases to trimming and J lost 4 bases, with 20 bases between them. The origin of this receptor is a young man with acute or convalescent COVID-19. The V call is TRBV19, the J call TRBJ1-2, with D possibly TRBD1 on 6 matching bases. The sequenced sample was peripheral blood. The CDR3 nucleotides are TGTGCCAGTAGTCTGGTACAGGGATTTGTAGGCTATGGCTACACCTTC. As protein: CASSLVQGFVGYGYTF.